Given below is one T cell receptor (beta chain) in context. The antigen remains unidentified. PCR involved 60 Vbeta and 13 Jbeta primers. Only in-frame clones appear in the TCRdb table, and some are missing; sequencing was by immunoSEQ multiplex PCR. The sample lists about 190,000 clones, 60% to 80% occurring once. This CDR3 spans 15 amino acids. The junction had 12 bases not matched to a gene; V was cut back by 7 bases and J by 8 bases. Germline CDR1 MDHEN, CDR2 SYDVKM. All donors participated as healthy donors of bone marrow. This specimen belongs to a study of cytomegalovirus exposure and HLA in healthy donors. The wider study: Unique TCRs numbering around 85 million, obtained from HLA-typed donors, made up an early data release.

Findings and limits, study-wide: It was reported that the classifier diagnosed cytomegalovirus status with high specificity and sensitivity in both the original and validation cohorts. The study put 150 to 200 TCR beta chains on its list as cytomegalovirus-associated.

The V and J genes are TRBV28 and TRBJ2-1; TRBD2 matches at 9 bases. The TCR originated in a young woman in good health and CMV-seronegative. The sequenced material came from PBMCs. CDR3 sequence reads: CASTTGGGRAYEQFF. The CDR3 DNA reads TGTGCCAGCACTACTGGGGGCGGGAGGGCCTATGAGCAGTTCTTC.